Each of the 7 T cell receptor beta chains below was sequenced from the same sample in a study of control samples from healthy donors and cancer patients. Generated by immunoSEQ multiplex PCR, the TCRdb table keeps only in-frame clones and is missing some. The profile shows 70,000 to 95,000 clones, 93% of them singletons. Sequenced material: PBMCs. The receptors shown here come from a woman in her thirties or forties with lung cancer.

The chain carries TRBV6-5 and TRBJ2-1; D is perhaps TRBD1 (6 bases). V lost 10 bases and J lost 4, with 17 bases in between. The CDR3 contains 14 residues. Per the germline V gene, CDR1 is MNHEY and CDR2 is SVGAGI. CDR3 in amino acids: CATGARGSYNEQFF. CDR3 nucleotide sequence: TGTGCCACCGGGGCGAGGGGGTCGTACAATGAGCAGTTCTTC.

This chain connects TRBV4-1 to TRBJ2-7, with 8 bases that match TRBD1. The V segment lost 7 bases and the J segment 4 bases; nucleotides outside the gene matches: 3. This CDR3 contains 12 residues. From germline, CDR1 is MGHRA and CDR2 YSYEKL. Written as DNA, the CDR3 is TGCGCCAGCACTGGACAGGGTTACGAGCAGTACTTC. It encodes CASTGQGYEQYF.

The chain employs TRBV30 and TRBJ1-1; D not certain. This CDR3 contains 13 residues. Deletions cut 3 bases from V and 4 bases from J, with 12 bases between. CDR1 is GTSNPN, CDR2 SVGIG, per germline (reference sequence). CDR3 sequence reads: CAWSDTSGTEAFF. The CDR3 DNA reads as TGTGCCTGGAGCGACACCTCGGGCACTGAAGCTTTCTTT.

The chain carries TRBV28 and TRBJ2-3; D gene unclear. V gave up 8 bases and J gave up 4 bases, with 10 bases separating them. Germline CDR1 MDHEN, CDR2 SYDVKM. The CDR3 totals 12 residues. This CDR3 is CASGSKPDTQYF. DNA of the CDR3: TGTGCCAGCGGGTCAAAACCAGATACGCAGTATTTT. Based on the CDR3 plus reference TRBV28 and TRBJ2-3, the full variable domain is DVKVTQSSRYLVKRTGEKVFLECVQDMDHENMFWYRQDPGLGLRLIYFSYDVKMKEKGDIPEGYSVSREKKERFSLILESASTNQTSMYLCASGSKPDTQYFGPGTRLTVL.

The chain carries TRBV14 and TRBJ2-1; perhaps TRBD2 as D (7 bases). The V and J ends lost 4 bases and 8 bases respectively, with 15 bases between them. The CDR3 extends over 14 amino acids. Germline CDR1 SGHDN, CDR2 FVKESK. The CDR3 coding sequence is TGTGCCAGCAGCCGCGGGGGCAGCACCGATGAGCAGTTCTTC. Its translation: CASSRGGSTDEQFF.

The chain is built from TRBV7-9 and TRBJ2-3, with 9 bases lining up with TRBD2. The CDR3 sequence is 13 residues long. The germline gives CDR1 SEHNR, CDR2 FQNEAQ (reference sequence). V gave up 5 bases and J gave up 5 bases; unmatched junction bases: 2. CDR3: CASSRTSEDTQYF. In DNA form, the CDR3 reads TGTGCCAGCAGCCGGACTAGCGAAGATACGCAGTATTTT.

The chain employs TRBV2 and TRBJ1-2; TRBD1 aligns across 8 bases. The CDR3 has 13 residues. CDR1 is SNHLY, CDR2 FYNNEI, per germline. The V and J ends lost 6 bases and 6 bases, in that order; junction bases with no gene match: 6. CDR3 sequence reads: CASREDRANGYTF. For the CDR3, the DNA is TGTGCCAGCAGGGAGGACAGGGCTAATGGCTACACCTTC.